This passage covers 30 T cell receptor delta chains from one sample sequenced in a study of human gamma delta and Vdelta1 T cells. No antigen has been identified for these receptors. TCRdb made new clone calls on the PCR reads using CATT. The repertoire holds about 13,000 delta-chain clones, with over 40% as singletons. Sequenced input: Vdelta1 gamma-delta T cells from blood grown in culture (DOT cells). The receptors stem from a human donor in good health.

The rearrangement joins TRDV1 to TRDJ1; 8 bases are shared with TRDD3. The CDR3 has 17 residues. The ends lost 0 bases at V and 2 bases at J; junction bases unmatched: 8. Germline V gene data show CDR1 as TSWWSYY and CDR2 as QGS. CDR3 sequence: CALGELLGVIGTDKLIF. CDR3 DNA: TGTGCTCTTGGGGAACTACTGGGGGTCATCGGGACCGATAAACTCATCTTT.

In its sample, this clone was seen a few times. The chain employs TRDV1 and TRDJ1; TRDD1 is a possible D gene (5 bases). Germline V CDR1 and CDR2: TSWWSYY, QGS. With 0 bases removed from V and 0 bases from J, the gap between germline ends came to 14 bases. The CDR3 contains 17 residues. The CDR3 loop reads CALGELERKLYTDKLIF. DNA of the CDR3: TGTGCTCTTGGGGAACTAGAAAGGAAATTGTACACCGATAAACTCATCTTT.

This chain connects TRDV1 to TRDJ1; 12 bases are shared with TRDD3. Germline lookup yields CDR1 TSWWSYY and CDR2 QGS. V dropped 2 bases and J dropped 1; count of bases not matched to a gene: 29. CDR3 length: 25 residues. Here the CDR3 reads CALGERSEGKSGGYVVRRVTDKLIF. CDR3 sequence (DNA): TGTGCTCTTGGGGAAAGGAGTGAGGGAAAGTCTGGGGGATACGTTGTTCGTCGGGTCACCGATAAACTCATCTTT.

V gene TRDV1 combines with J gene TRDJ1; TRDD3 aligns across 10 bases. The CDR3 sequence is 23 residues long. After removal of 5 bases from V and 3 bases from J, the junction contained 30 bases not matched to a gene. Germline V gene sequence: CDR1 TSWWSYY, CDR2 QGS. CDR3 residues: CALGNVLPRGRRGIRDGSDKLIF. CDR3 sequence (DNA): TGTGCTCTTGGGAACGTACTTCCCCGCGGGCGCCGGGGGATACGAGACGGGTCCGATAAACTCATCTTT.

The chain carries TRDV1 and TRDJ1, with 7 bases that match TRDD3. This CDR3 contains 20 residues. Germline V gene data show CDR1 as TSWWSYY and CDR2 as QGS. With 6 bases clipped from V and 0 bases from J, the junction kept 22 bases outside the gene matches. For the CDR3, the DNA is TGTGCTCTTGGATTCCAACCTACGCTGGGGGTCTCTCCGTACACCGATAAACTCATCTTT. Amino acids: CALGFQPTLGVSPYTDKLIF.

This clone showed up just a few times. This rearrangement joins TRDV1 to TRDJ1, with D maybe TRDD3 (6 bases). Trimming cost V 6 bases and J 1 base, with 21 bases left between them. This CDR3 is built from 17 residues. Germline loops: CDR1 TSWWSYY, CDR2 QGS. The CDR3 nucleotides are TGTGCTCTTGGAGGTACGGGGGGGAGCCGCACCACCGATAAACTCATCTTT. Translation: CALGGTGGSRTTDKLIF.

The chain combines TRDV1 with TRDJ1, with D perhaps matching TRDD2 (5 bases). The CDR3 runs 23 residues. Germline values: CDR1 TSWWSYY, CDR2 QGS. V lost 3 bases, J lost 0 bases, and 35 bases lay in between. CDR3 coding DNA: TGTGCTCTTGGGGAGCCCCGGCCTTCTCTCTGCTACCGTTCACACAGATACACCGATAAACTCATCTTT. It codes for CALGEPRPSLCYRSHRYTDKLIF.

This clone appeared a few times. The chain has TRDV1 and TRDJ1; maybe TRDD2 (5 bases). Germline-derived CDR1 and CDR2 are TSWWSYY and QGS. Trimming removed 4 bases at V and 1 base at J, with 25 bases between. The CDR3 is made up of 19 amino acids. The CDR3 here is CALGGPHSWPTAVTDKLIF. The CDR3 nucleotides are TGTGCTCTTGGGGGGCCCCATTCCTGGCCTACTGCTGTCACCGATAAACTCATCTTT.

This clone has more than one count but fewer than ten. The V call is TRDV1, the J call TRDJ1; the match to TRDD3 covers 10 bases. Germline V gene sequence: CDR1 TSWWSYY, CDR2 QGS. The CDR3 spans 15 residues. Trimming cost V 1 base and J 3 bases; bases outside gene matches: 2. CDR3 sequence (DNA): TGTGCTCTTGGGGAACCGGGGGATACGGCCGATAAACTCATCTTT. It codes for CALGEPGDTADKLIF.

J is TRDJ1 and V is TRDV1; 11 bases are a match to TRDD3. This CDR3 has 19 residues. Trimming cost V 0 bases and J 1 base; bases outside gene matches: 10. The V gene's germline CDR1 is TSWWSYY and CDR2 QGS. DNA of the CDR3: TGTGCTCTTGGGGAACTAGGATGGGGGATACGCGGGACCACCGATAAACTCATCTTT. Translated: CALGELGWGIRGTTDKLIF.

V gene TRDV1 combines with J gene TRDJ1; either TRDD2 or TRDD3 may supply D (7 bases each). CDR1 and CDR2 from the germline V gene are TSWWSYY and QGS. The CDR3 length is 24 residues. Trimming took 9 bases from V and 2 from J, leaving 46 bases between them. DNA of the CDR3: TGTGCTCTGGCTATACGCCTTCCTCCTAATTCAATGGGGGGCAGGGGGATGAATACCGATAAACTCATCTTT. Translation gives CALAIRLPPNSMGGRGMNTDKLIF.

The J gene is TRDJ1, the V gene TRDV1; TRDD3 aligns across 7 bases. The V gene end was trimmed by 2 bases and the J gene end by 3 bases; junction bases not matched to a gene: 18. Germline CDR1 TSWWSYY, CDR2 QGS. The CDR3 has 19 amino acids. This chain's CDR3 is CALGEVLFPPGIVPDKLIF. For the CDR3, the DNA is TGTGCTCTTGGGGAAGTCCTATTTCCACCGGGGATAGTCCCCGATAAACTCATCTTT.

This clone was counted a single time. Compared with germline, one end of the junction differs, possibly owing to a read error. V gene TRDV1 combines with J gene TRDJ1; 10 bases fit TRDD3. CDR3 length: 22 amino acids. From germline, CDR1 is TSWWSYY and CDR2 QGS. The CDR3 DNA sequence: TGTGCTCTTGGGAAACTTGGGGAAAATCGATTACTGGGGGATCCTAGGGCCGATAAACTCATCTTT. It yields the protein CALGKLGENRLLGDPRADKLIF.

A word on this clone: At one boundary the junction diverges from the germline segment, which might be a read error. The chain couples TRDV1 to TRDJ1; a weak D match, TRDD2 (6 bases). CDR3 length: 20 residues. Germline V gene sequence: CDR1 TSWWSYY, CDR2 QGS. CDR3 loop: CALGESSPTIGFNYTDKRIF. As DNA, the CDR3 is TGTGCTCTTGGGGAAAGTTCTCCTACGATAGGATTCAATTACACCGATAAACGCATCTTT.

This chain links TRDV1 with TRDJ1; D perhaps matches TRDD1 (5 bases). Trimming took off 3 bases at V and 0 bases at J, with 29 bases between the two ends. The CDR3 is 21 residues long. CDR1 and CDR2 (germline): TSWWSYY, QGS. CDR3 residues: CALGDREDRKYLVEYTDKLIF. The CDR3 DNA sequence: TGTGCTCTTGGGGATCGGGAGGACCGAAAATATCTGGTAGAGTACACCGATAAACTCATCTTT.

The V call is TRDV1, the J call TRDJ1, with D uncertain. V lost 2 bases to trimming and J lost 0 bases, with 10 bases between them. Looked up from germline, CDR1 is TSWWSYY and CDR2 is QGS. The CDR3 is 15 amino acids. The chain's CDR3 is CALGERSLYTDKLIF. The CDR3 DNA is TGTGCTCTTGGGGAAAGGTCTCTGTACACCGATAAACTCATCTTT.

The V gene is TRDV1, the J gene TRDJ1; 13 bases match TRDD3. Germline V lookup: CDR1 TSWWSYY, CDR2 QGS. The CDR3 length is 21 residues. J gave up 3 bases and V 1 base, and 17 bases lay outside the gene matches. CDR3 DNA sequence: TGTGCTCTTGGGGAACGCCTTCCTCAAGGTACTGGGGGATACGGGGCCGATAAACTCATCTTT. This gives the protein CALGERLPQGTGGYGADKLIF.

The chain carries TRDV1 and TRDJ1; 10 bases are a match to TRDD3. Trimming took 3 bases from V and 1 from J; bases not matched to a gene: 14. The CDR3 is 19 amino acids. Germline loops: CDR1 TSWWSYY, CDR2 QGS. CDR3 loop: CALGDILVGGYLPTDKLIF. Here the CDR3 DNA reads TGTGCTCTTGGGGATATCCTTGTTGGGGGATACTTACCCACCGATAAACTCATCTTT.

This clone turned up a few times. V gene TRDV1 combines with J gene TRDJ1; 7 bases are shared with TRDD3. The CDR3 has 22 amino acids. Trimming cost V 4 bases and J 5 bases; bases outside gene matches: 31. The V gene's germline CDR1 is TSWWSYY and CDR2 QGS. The CDR3 nucleotides are TGTGCTCTTGGGGCCTACCCCCCTACGGACGGATGGCTGGGGGTAACCAGGGATAAACTCATCTTT. This sequence encodes CALGAYPPTDGWLGVTRDKLIF.

The chain couples TRAV23/DV6 to TRDJ1; possible D gene TRDD2, 5 bases. The germline gives CDR1 NTAFDY, CDR2 IRPDVSE (reference sequence). CDR3 length: 14 residues. CDR3 residues: CAGQLFQSTDKLIF. CDR3 DNA sequence: TGTGCTGGGCAGCTCTTCCAATCAACCGATAAACTCATCTTT.

The chain employs TRDV1 and TRDJ1, with 11 bases matching TRDD3. With V trimmed by 1 base and J by 4 bases, 14 bases remained unmatched. The CDR3 is 19 residues long. In germline, CDR1 is TSWWSYY, CDR2 QGS. The CDR3 region has the DNA TGTGCTCTTGGGGAACCCCAGTGGCTGGGGGATACATGGGGCGATAAACTCATCTTT. Residues: CALGEPQWLGDTWGDKLIF.

The chain has TRDV1 and TRDJ1; the match to TRDD3 covers 13 bases. This CDR3 region has 21 residues. Germline V CDR1 and CDR2: TSWWSYY, QGS. J was trimmed by 2 bases and V by 9 bases; bases with no gene match: 24. The DNA for the CDR3 is TGTGCTCTCCTCTCATTCCGGCATCCTAACGTACTGGGGGATACGACCGATAAACTCATCTTT. Its protein product is CALLSFRHPNVLGDTTDKLIF.

The genes are TRDV1 and TRDJ1; D might be TRDD3 (5 bases). CDR1 is TSWWSYY and CDR2 is QGS in the germline V gene. V was trimmed by 2 bases and J by 2 bases, leaving 27 bases between them. The CDR3 spans 20 residues. CDR3 nucleotide sequence: TGTGCTCTTGGGGAAACCTTTCGTTTGGCGGGATCACCTGGGACCGATAAACTCATCTTT. It is translated as CALGETFRLAGSPGTDKLIF.

The chain carries TRDV1 and TRDJ1; tentative D call: TRDD3 (6 bases). The CDR3 consists of 20 residues. Germline CDR1 reads TSWWSYY; CDR2 reads QGS. The V end lost 5 bases, the J end lost 0 bases, and 28 bases lay between the germline ends. The CDR3: CALGSFSVGMAPPNTDKLIF. The CDR3 coding sequence is TGTGCTCTTGGGAGTTTTTCCGTGGGGATGGCACCACCAAACACCGATAAACTCATCTTT.

This clone was counted a few times. J is TRDJ1 and V is TRDV1; 10 nucleotides align to TRDD3. J gave up 0 bases and V 2 bases, and 21 bases lay outside the gene matches. There are 22 residues in the CDR3. Germline V lookup: CDR1 TSWWSYY, CDR2 QGS. CDR3 in DNA: TGTGCTCTTGGGGAATCTCCTATTAGTACCCTCGTACTGGGGGATTACACCGATAAACTCATCTTT. Translating gives CALGESPISTLVLGDYTDKLIF.

The chain recombines TRDV1 with TRDJ1; 9 bases align to TRDD2. The V segment lost 2 bases and the J segment 3 bases; nucleotides outside the gene matches: 28. There are 23 residues in the CDR3. CDR1 and CDR2 (germline): TSWWSYY, QGS. Written as DNA, the CDR3 is TGTGCTCTTGGGGAAGGGCCCCGGCCTTCCTACGGACCTGGGTGGGTTCACGCCGATAAACTCATCTTT. Its translation: CALGEGPRPSYGPGWVHADKLIF.

V usage is TRDV1 and J usage is TRDJ1, with D tentatively TRDD2 (6 bases). The CDR3 runs 15 residues. The V gene lost 0 bases and the J gene lost 3 bases, with 11 bases spanning the gap. The germline gives CDR1 TSWWSYY, CDR2 QGS. Here the CDR3 reads CALGELFPSPDKLIF. The CDR3 DNA sequence: TGTGCTCTTGGGGAACTCTTCCCTTCCCCCGATAAACTCATCTTT.

The chain combines TRDV1 with TRDJ1, with 8 nucleotides matching TRDD3. The V gene end was trimmed by 1 base and the J gene end by 0 bases; junction bases not matched to a gene: 4. The V gene's germline CDR1 is TSWWSYY and CDR2 QGS. This CDR3 is built from 16 residues. CDR3 region: CALGEPVLGDTDKLIF. CDR3 in DNA: TGTGCTCTTGGGGAACCTGTACTGGGGGACACCGATAAACTCATCTTT.

This chain connects TRDV1 to TRDJ1; TRDD3 agrees at 10 bases. The CDR3 is 26 amino acids. After removal of 5 bases from V and 0 bases from J, the junction contained 36 bases not matched to a gene. CDR1 and CDR2 (germline): TSWWSYY, QGS. Here the CDR3 reads CALGTNSPPSSSPWGIPLPYTDKLIF. The CDR3 DNA follows: TGTGCTCTTGGGACCAACTCGCCTCCTTCCTCTTCGCCTTGGGGGATACCCCTCCCTTACACCGATAAACTCATCTTT.

This rearrangement joins TRDV1 to TRDJ1, with D tentatively TRDD3 (7 bases). In germline, CDR1 is TSWWSYY, CDR2 QGS. This CDR3 has 28 residues. Trimming pared 2 bases from V and 0 bases from J, leaving 49 bases between. The CDR3 DNA reads as TGTGCTCTTGGGGAAAGAGGCCTCCTACGACGAACTGCGGGGGATCCACGATCCCCCCACTTGTACACCGATAAACTCATCTTT. Translated: CALGERGLLRRTAGDPRSPHLYTDKLIF.